This passage covers 22 T cell receptor beta chains from one sample sequenced in a study of blood T cells in healthy people across ages. A second PCR of roughly 7 to 11 cycles used a sample-barcoded 5' primer and a J-beta primer mix. TCRdb reprocessed the 5' RACE reads with MiXCR, giving one entry per CDR3 protein. The data contain some 900,000 distinct CDR3 sequences, around 46% of them singletons. The sample consisted of blood. These receptor sequences come from a man aged 25 to 40 in good health.

This clonotype has only a few counts. The chain is built from TRBV4-2 and TRBJ2-7; D may be TRBD1 (6 bases). Trimming cost V 0 bases and J 6 bases, with 15 bases left between them. The CDR3 has 15 residues. In germline, CDR1 is LGHNA, CDR2 YNFKEQ. In DNA, the CDR3 is TGTGCCAGCAGCCAAGATCAGGGCAGGGGCGGCGAGCAGTACTTC. It specifies CASSQDQGRGGEQYF.

This chain joins TRBV3-1 and TRBJ2-5; possibly TRBD1 for D (5 bases). Germline V gene lookup returns CDR1 LGHDT and CDR2 YNNKEL (reference sequence). This CDR3 is built from 13 residues. Between the trimmed V and J ends, which lost 4 bases and 3 bases, there was a span of 9 bases. The chain's CDR3 is CASSPWTKETQYF. In DNA form, the CDR3 reads TGTGCCAGCAGCCCTTGGACAAAAGAGACCCAGTACTTC.

The chain uses TRBV20-1 and TRBJ2-1, with TRBD2 matching over 10 bases. CDR1 and CDR2 from the germline V gene are DFQATT and SNEGSKA (reference sequence). The V segment lost 5 bases and the J segment 7 bases; nucleotides outside the gene matches: 11. The CDR3 has 15 residues. CDR3 sequence (DNA): TGCAGTGCTCTAGAGCGGGGGGGCTTTGTGAATGAGCAGTTCTTC. The encoded protein is CSALERGGFVNEQFF.

The chain is built from TRBV28 and TRBJ2-4; the D is unclear. Looked up from germline, CDR1 is MDHEN and CDR2 is SYDVKM. Trimming stripped 2 bases from V and 7 bases from J, with 9 bases between. The CDR3 contains 13 residues. In DNA form, the CDR3 reads TGTGCCAGCAGTTTAAACGGGCCGAACATTCAGTACTTC. It encodes CASSLNGPNIQYF.

The V gene is TRBV29-1, the J gene TRBJ2-5; 10 bases align to TRBD2. Trimming at V came to 6 bases and at J to 2 bases, leaving 6 bases not matched to a gene. Germline-derived CDR1 and CDR2 are SQVTM and ANQGSEA. CDR3 length: 14 residues. The CDR3: CSVKRGGLQETQYF. The CDR3 nucleotides read TGCAGCGTAAAGCGGGGGGGCTTACAAGAGACCCAGTACTTC.

The rearrangement uses TRBV14 and TRBJ2-3; 7 bases match TRBD2. V was pared by 4 bases and J by 3 bases, with 10 bases of the junction left unmatched. CDR3 length: 16 residues. Germline V lookup: CDR1 SGHDN, CDR2 FVKESK. The CDR3 bases are TGTGCCAGCAGCCCCCGTTGGCGGGGGACGACAGATACGCAGTATTTT. Its protein is CASSPRWRGTTDTQYF.

CDR3 sequence: CASSYSPATSSYEQYF. In DNA, the CDR3 is TGTGCCAGCAGTTACTCCCCGGCTACAAGCTCCTACGAGCAGTACTTC. The chain has TRBV6-5 and TRBJ2-7; D is unclear. The CDR3 extends over 16 amino acids. V was trimmed by 0 bases and J by 0 bases, leaving 12 bases between them. Germline lookup yields CDR1 MNHEY and CDR2 SVGAGI.

The chain couples TRBV4-1 to TRBJ1-5; D gene ambiguous. The V and J ends lost 0 bases and 6 bases respectively, with 18 bases between them. Germline V gene lookup returns CDR1 MGHRA and CDR2 YSYEKL. The CDR3 spans 17 residues. The CDR3 DNA follows: TGCGCCAGCAGCCAAGATCGATCTGATGTGGGGAGTCAGCCCCAGCATTTT. It translates to CASSQDRSDVGSQPQHF.

The table lists this clonotype with a few counts. V usage is TRBV7-9 and J usage is TRBJ1-2; D remains ambiguous. Germline V gene lookup returns CDR1 SEHNR and CDR2 FQNEAQ (reference sequence). The V end was cut by 1 base, the J end by 3 bases, with 15 bases between. The CDR3 totals 16 residues. The DNA of the CDR3 is TGTGCCAGCAGCTTAGGTTCTTTGGAGGGATACTATGGCTACACCTTC. It specifies CASSLGSLEGYYGYTF.

This chain joins TRBV19 and TRBJ1-2; D is ambiguous. CDR3 size: 14 residues. Germline V gene data show CDR1 as LNHDA and CDR2 as SQIVND (reference sequence). V lost 5 bases and J lost 2, with 12 bases in between. CDR3 sequence (DNA): TGTGCCAGTAGTGGTCTCGAGCGGAACTATGGCTACACCTTC. This encodes CASSGLERNYGYTF.

The V call is TRBV5-1, the J call TRBJ1-4; 9 bases are shared with TRBD1. J gave up 5 bases and V 3 bases, and 8 bases lay outside the gene matches. Germline-derived CDR1 and CDR2 are SGHRS and YFSETQ. The length of the CDR3 is 16 residues. This CDR3 is CASSSTGTGRNEKLFF. The CDR3 bases are TGCGCCAGCAGCTCAACCGGGACAGGGCGGAATGAAAAACTGTTTTTT.

This clonotype was seen only a few times. The chain carries TRBV7-2 and TRBJ2-3, with TRBD2 matching over 8 bases. V dropped 8 bases and J dropped 8; count of bases not matched to a gene: 15. Per germline, CDR1 SGHTA and CDR2 FQGNSA. The CDR3 is 15 residues long. The CDR3 DNA follows: TGTGCCAGCCGGGGGGGCGGACTAGTCCAGGGTACGCAGTATTTT. Protein product: CASRGGGLVQGTQYF.

The gene calls are TRBV27 and TRBJ2-1; D not certain. From germline, CDR1 is MNHEY and CDR2 SMNVEV (reference sequence). V was trimmed by 7 bases and J by 1 base, leaving 14 bases between them. The CDR3 spans 15 residues. The CDR3 nucleotides are TGTGCCAGCACGGAAGGACGGAAATCCTACAATGAGCAGTTCTTC. Translated: CASTEGRKSYNEQFF.

This chain uses TRBV6-5 with TRBJ2-4; D ambiguous. TRBJ2-7 explains the end of the DNA better; the J call may be wrong. CDR1 and CDR2 from the germline V gene are MNHEY and SVGAGI. The CDR3 extends over 18 amino acids. CDR3 protein: CASSYSRPIGYTPYEQYF. As DNA, the CDR3 is TGTGCCAGCAGTTACTCGAGGCCGATAGGGTATACCCCCTACGAGCAGTACTTC.

The rearrangement links TRBV7-9 to TRBJ2-7; D is possibly TRBD1 (7 bases). The CDR3 has 15 residues. The germline gives CDR1 SEHNR, CDR2 FQNEAQ (reference sequence). The V and J ends lost 4 bases and 2 bases respectively, with 15 bases between them. The CDR3 nucleotides are TGTGCCAGCAGCTCCGACAGGGAGGCCACCTACGAGCAGTACTTC. Protein sequence: CASSSDREATYEQYF.

There are a few counts of this clonotype. CDR3 region: CASSARGGQPQHF. Here the CDR3 DNA reads TGTGCCAGCAGCGCCCGAGGGGGACAGCCCCAGCATTTT. This chain connects TRBV7-2 to TRBJ1-5, with D perhaps TRBD1 (6 bases). Trimming removed 5 bases from V and 7 bases from J, with 12 bases in between. CDR3 length: 13 residues. Germline V lookup: CDR1 SGHTA, CDR2 FQGNSA.

V is TRBV29-1 and J is TRBJ2-1; a weak D match, TRBD2 (5 bases). In germline, CDR1 is SQVTM, CDR2 ANQGSEA. The CDR3 has 11 amino acids. V was shortened by 5 bases and J by 14 bases, with 16 bases between the two germline ends. The CDR3 DNA reads TGCAGCGTTAACCTAGCCGATGGGAAGTTCTTC. It encodes CSVNLADGKFF.

This clonotype has ten or more counts. This chain connects TRBV20-1 to TRBJ2-1, with TRBD1 identical over 10 bases. The germline gives CDR1 DFQATT, CDR2 SNEGSKA (reference sequence). The CDR3 contains 13 residues. V lost 6 bases to trimming and J lost 4 bases; unmatched junction nucleotides: 3. CDR3 sequence: CSAGTGAYNEQFF. The CDR3, as DNA: TGCAGTGCAGGGACAGGGGCTTACAATGAGCAGTTCTTC.

This CDR3 is CASSQTGGESYEQYF. For the CDR3, the DNA is TGCGCCAGCAGCCAAACAGGGGGTGAGTCCTACGAGCAGTACTTC. The chain links TRBV4-1 to TRBJ2-7; 8 nucleotides match TRBD1. The V gene's germline CDR1 is MGHRA and CDR2 YSYEKL. This CDR3 contains 15 residues. Trimming removed 2 bases from V and 1 base from J; junction bases left unmatched: 4.

V gene TRBV12-3 or TRBV12-4 combines with J gene TRBJ2-5; 8 bases are shared with TRBD2. The V segment lost 3 bases and the J segment 3 bases; nucleotides outside the gene matches: 3. This CDR3 is 14 amino acids long. In DNA form, the CDR3 reads TGTGCCAGCAGTTTCCGACTAGCGAAAGAGACCCAGTACTTC. This translates into CASSFRLAKETQYF.

J is TRBJ2-7 and V is TRBV28, with 8 positions matching TRBD2. The CDR3 runs to 13 residues. Trimming removed 6 bases from V and 4 bases from J; junction bases left unmatched: 5. From germline, CDR1 is MDHEN and CDR2 SYDVKM. The CDR3: CASSRIAGYEQYF. CDR3 DNA: TGTGCCAGCAGCCGTATAGCGGGATACGAGCAGTACTTC.

This sequence joins TRBV30 and TRBJ2-1, with a tentative D call TRBD2 (7 bases). The CDR3 has 14 amino acids. The ends were cut back, 3 bases at V and 8 bases at J, with 17 bases in the middle. Germline values: CDR1 GTSNPN, CDR2 SVGIG (reference sequence). The CDR3 DNA follows: TGTGCCTGGAGCTCCGGGCGGGGGCCCGATGAGCAGTTCTTC. It yields the protein CAWSSGRGPDEQFF.